What follows describes a single T cell receptor (beta chain). Random-hexamer reverse transcription was applied to roughly 0.45 to 1 ug RNA. TCR beta CDR3 was amplified by immunoSEQ multiplex PCR. This amplification extended across 54 Vbeta and 13 Jbeta segments. Each CDR3 protein is one row after TCRdb ran MiXCR on the immunoSEQ multiplex PCR reads. The sample gives more than 85,000 distinct CDR3 sequences, 90% to 98% of which show up once; approximately 0.093% is in the top ten. From blood CD8+ and CD4+ T cells, the TCR beta chain was sequenced. Negative isolation was applied to CD8+ and CD4+ T cells, and FACS enrichment was applied to TEMRA cells. This sample is drawn from a study of CD8 T cells in Susac syndrome. This receptor was identified in a human donor in good health. The sample comprised CD4+ T cells from PBMCs.

CDR3 loop: CATSWRTGELFF. The CDR3 DNA follows: TGTGCCACCTCCTGGAGGACCGGGGAGCTGTTTTTT. V usage is TRBV24-1 and J usage is TRBJ2-2, with D perhaps TRBD2 (5 bases). CDR1 is KGHDR and CDR2 is SFDVKD in the germline V gene. The length of the CDR3 is 12 residues. Deletions cut 9 bases from V and 5 bases from J, with 9 bases between.